The clone carrying this T cell receptor beta chain has ten or more counts. The data are from a study of regulatory T cells in long-lasting Graves disease. Time point: persistent/refractory GD, antithyroid drugs over 5 years with positive TRAb. With RNA extracted from PBMCs as input, the TCR library was made. Investigators prepared the TCR beta libraries by applying iRepertoire HTBI primers and Arm-PCR of CDR3 regions. A single record per CDR3 protein comes from TCRdb applying MiXCR to the multiplex PCR reads. The sample records around 400,000 distinct CDR3 sequences, roughly 24% being singletons. This receptor was obtained from a woman between 40 and 55 years old with Graves disease. Sequencing used peripheral blood mononuclear cells (PBMCs), obtained when the disease was refractory, from a patient treated with antithyroid drugs.

The CDR3: CANLRLRGQAFTGELFF. Written as DNA, the CDR3 is TGTGCCAACCTTCGATTGAGAGGACAGGCCTTCACCGGGGAGCTGTTTTTT. The V gene is TRBV12-3 or TRBV12-4, the J gene TRBJ2-2, with 7 bases lining up with TRBD1. The J segment lost 4 bases and the V segment lost 10 bases, leaving 18 bases of the junction unmatched. The CDR3 sequence is 17 residues long.